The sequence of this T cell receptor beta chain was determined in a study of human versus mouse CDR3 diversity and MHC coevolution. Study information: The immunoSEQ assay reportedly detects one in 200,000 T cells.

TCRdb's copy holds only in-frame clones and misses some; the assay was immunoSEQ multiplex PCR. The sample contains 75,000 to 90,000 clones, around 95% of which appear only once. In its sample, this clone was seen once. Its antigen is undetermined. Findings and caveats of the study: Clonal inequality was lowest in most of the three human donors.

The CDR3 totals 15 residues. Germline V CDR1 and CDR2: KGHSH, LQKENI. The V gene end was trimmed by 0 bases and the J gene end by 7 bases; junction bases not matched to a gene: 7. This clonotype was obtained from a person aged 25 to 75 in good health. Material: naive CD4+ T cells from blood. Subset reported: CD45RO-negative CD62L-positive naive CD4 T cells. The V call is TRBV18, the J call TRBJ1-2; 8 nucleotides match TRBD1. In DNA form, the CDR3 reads TGTGCCAGCTCACCACCGTCCCAGGGGGCCTTTGGCTACACCTTC. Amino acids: CASSPPSQGAFGYTF.